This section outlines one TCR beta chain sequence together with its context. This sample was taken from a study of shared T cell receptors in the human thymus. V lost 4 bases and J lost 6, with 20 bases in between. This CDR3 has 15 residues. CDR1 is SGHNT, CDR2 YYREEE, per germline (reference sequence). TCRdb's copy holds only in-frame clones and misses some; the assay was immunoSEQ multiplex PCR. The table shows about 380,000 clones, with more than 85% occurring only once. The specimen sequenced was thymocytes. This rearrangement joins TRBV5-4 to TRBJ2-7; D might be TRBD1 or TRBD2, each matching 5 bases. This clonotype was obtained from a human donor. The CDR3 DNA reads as TGTGCCAGCAGCCCTGGGACCCAGCGGACGGCCGAGCAGTACTTC. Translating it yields CASSPGTQRTAEQYF.